This TCR beta chain appears in the sequencing data of a study of shared clonotypes between healthy human individuals. Regarding the study as a whole: Clonotype sharing among donors likely depends on sequencing depth.

Concerning this clone itself: Its target is unknown.

The protocol was immunoSEQ multiplex PCR, while the TCRdb copy is restricted to in-frame clones and leaves out a portion. The sample holds a few million clones, approximately 93% seen once. CD4+ cells underwent separation, giving CD45RA+ naive and CD45RA-negative memory subsets. Sequencing was performed on naive CD4+ T cells from PBMCs. Subset of the sample: CD45RA+ positively selected. The TCR comes from a man aged 18 to 30 in good health. Some clones in this sample may be carry-over from other donors' samples.

The CDR3 spells CASSRLAGSEYF. CDR3 bases: TGTGCCAGCAGCCGTCTAGCGGGATCCGAGTATTTT. The chain recombines TRBV7-6 with TRBJ2-3; 9 nucleotides line up with TRBD2. CDR1 and CDR2 from the germline V gene are SGHVS and FNYEAQ. This CDR3 has 12 residues. Trimming removed 5 bases from V and 13 bases from J; junction bases left unmatched: 7.